The 2 T cell receptor beta chains below all came from one sample that was sequenced in a study of beta chain features in type 1 diabetes. Antigens for these TCRs are unknown. Study observations and caveats: Shorter TCRB CDR3s, moderately but significantly so, marked every one of the four CD4+ subsets in Type 1 diabetes patients.

Expressed TCRB transcripts were sequenced, since all the RNA that had been isolated was reverse transcribed. Measured with immunoSEQ multiplex PCR; TCRdb has only the in-frame clones, and not every one. The sample consists of 150,000 to 200,000 clones, around 63% of them appearing once. Sequencing was carried out using naive CD4+ T cells from blood. These receptors all come from a man aged 30 to 39 with type 1 diabetes.

The rearrangement uses TRBV5-6 and TRBJ2-1; D gene uncertain. CDR1 SGHDT and CDR2 YYEEEE come from the germline V gene. The CDR3 is 14 residues long. Trimming cost V 1 base and J 6 bases, with 11 bases left between them. CDR3 amino acids: CASSLSVTINEQFF. The CDR3 nucleotides read TGTGCCAGCAGCTTGAGTGTCACGATCAATGAGCAGTTCTTC.

The chain uses TRBV10-2 and TRBJ2-7; D gene unclear. V shed 4 bases and J shed 2 bases, with 9 bases lying between them. Germline lookup yields CDR1 WSHSY and CDR2 SAAADI. This CDR3 has 13 amino acids. The CDR3 loop is CASSVGTTYEQYF. CDR3 sequence (DNA): TGCGCCAGCAGTGTCGGCACAACCTACGAGCAGTACTTC.